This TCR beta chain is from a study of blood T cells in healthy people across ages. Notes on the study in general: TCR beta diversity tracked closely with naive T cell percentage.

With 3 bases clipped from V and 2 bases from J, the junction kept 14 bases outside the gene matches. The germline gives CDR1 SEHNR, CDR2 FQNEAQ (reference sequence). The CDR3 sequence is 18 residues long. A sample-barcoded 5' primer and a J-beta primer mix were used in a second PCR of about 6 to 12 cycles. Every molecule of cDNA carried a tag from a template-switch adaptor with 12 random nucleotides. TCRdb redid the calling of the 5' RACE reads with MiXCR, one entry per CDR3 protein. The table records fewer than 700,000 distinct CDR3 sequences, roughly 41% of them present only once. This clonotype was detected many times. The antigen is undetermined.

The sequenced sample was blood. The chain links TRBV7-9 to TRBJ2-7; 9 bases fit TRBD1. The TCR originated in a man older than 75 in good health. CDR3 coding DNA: TGTGCCAGCAGCTTGGCGAAAGACGGGACAGGGTTTACCTACGAGCAGTACTTC. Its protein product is CASSLAKDGTGFTYEQYF.